The 10 T cell receptor beta chains in this list originate from one sample, sequenced in a study of T cell responses to AZD1222 COVID-19 vaccine. Sequenced by immunoSEQ multiplex PCR; TCRdb stores in-frame clones only, minus some. There are tens of thousands of clones in the sample; 88% occur only once, and around 4.5% lies in the top ten. The source material was peripheral blood, sampled on day 0 of MenACWY control vaccination. Receptor source: an adult in good health.

The V gene is TRBV6-4, the J gene TRBJ2-2; D is unclear. This CDR3 spans 13 amino acids. Germline assignment: CDR1 MRHNA and CDR2 SNTAGT. The V and J ends lost 2 bases and 3 bases respectively, with 4 bases between them. The CDR3 sequence is CASSDRDTGELFF. The CDR3 bases are TGTGCCAGCAGTGACCGGGACACCGGGGAGCTGTTTTTT.

V usage is TRBV28 and J usage is TRBJ1-4, with D perhaps matching TRBD1 (6 bases). Per germline, CDR1 MDHEN and CDR2 SYDVKM. This CDR3 is 13 amino acids long. The V gene lost 8 bases and the J gene lost 5 bases, with 12 bases spanning the gap. The CDR3 spells CASGRGGNEKLFF. In DNA form, the CDR3 reads TGTGCCAGCGGCAGGGGAGGGAATGAAAAACTGTTTTTT. Combining the CDR3 with reference TRBV28 and TRBJ1-4 gives the whole variable domain DVKVTQSSRYLVKRTGEKVFLECVQDMDHENMFWYRQDPGLGLRLIYFSYDVKMKEKGDIPEGYSVSREKKERFSLILESASTNQTSMYLCASGRGGNEKLFFGSGTQLSVL.

The chain has TRBV19 and TRBJ2-2, with TRBD1 as a possible D gene (5 bases). Between the trimmed V and J ends, which lost 9 bases and 2 bases, there was a span of 16 bases. The CDR3 spans 15 residues. Germline loops: CDR1 LNHDA, CDR2 SQIVND (reference sequence). The CDR3 DNA reads as TGTGCCAGCAGTCTTGGTGACAGAAACACCGGGGAGCTGTTTTTT. Amino acids: CASSLGDRNTGELFF.

The chain carries TRBV7-9 and TRBJ1-5, with TRBD1 matching over 7 bases. V shed 8 bases, J shed 7 bases, and the junction held 5 bases outside the gene matches. The CDR3 has 12 residues. Looked up from germline, CDR1 is SEHNR and CDR2 is FQNEAQ (reference sequence). CDR3 coding DNA: TGTGCCAGCGGTACAGGGGAGCAGCCCCAGCATTTT. Amino acid sequence: CASGTGEQPQHF.

The gene calls are TRBV7-3 and TRBJ2-7, with D perhaps matching TRBD1 (6 bases). Germline CDR1 SGHTA, CDR2 FQGTGA. This CDR3 spans 13 amino acids. V was shortened by 3 bases and J by 4 bases, with 10 bases between the two germline ends. The CDR3 DNA is TGTGCCAGCAGCTTTGGGGGCGGGTACGAGCAGTACTTC. Translated: CASSFGGGYEQYF.

This chain connects TRBV7-2 to TRBJ1-1; D gene ambiguous. Trimming pared 2 bases from V and 0 bases from J, leaving 10 bases between. Germline assignment: CDR1 SGHTA and CDR2 FQGNSA. The CDR3 has 15 amino acids. The CDR3 is CASSLLGSLNTEAFF. The CDR3 DNA sequence: TGTGCCAGCAGCTTATTAGGCAGCTTGAACACTGAAGCTTTCTTT.

The count of this clone is one. This chain's CDR3 is CASSLDRPGGLFF. DNA of the CDR3: TGTGCCAGCAGCTTAGACAGGCCCGGGGGCCTGTTTTTT. V and J are TRBV7-2 and TRBJ1-4; D might be TRBD1 (6 bases). Between the trimmed V and J ends, which lost 1 base and 14 bases, there was a span of 14 bases. Germline loops: CDR1 SGHTA, CDR2 FQGNSA. The CDR3 is 13 amino acids.

V and J are TRBV5-4 and TRBJ1-2; D is possibly TRBD1 (5 bases). Trimming stripped 2 bases from V and 0 bases from J, with 11 bases between. Germline values: CDR1 SGHNT, CDR2 YYREEE (reference sequence). The CDR3 is 15 amino acids. The CDR3 loop reads CASSFGGVANYGYTF. The CDR3 DNA is TGTGCCAGCAGCTTTGGGGGGGTAGCTAACTATGGCTACACCTTC.

The V call is TRBV28, the J call TRBJ2-7; perhaps TRBD1 as D (6 bases). This CDR3 is 13 amino acids long. Trimming shortened V by 7 bases and J by 2 bases, and 12 bases separated the two germline ends. Germline V gene lookup returns CDR1 MDHEN and CDR2 SYDVKM. The CDR3 DNA sequence: TGTGCCAGCAACGGACAGTCCACCTACGAGCAGTACTTC. Amino acid sequence: CASNGQSTYEQYF.

CDR3 sequence reads: CASSQSRTGVGNEQFF. In DNA, the CDR3 is TGTGCCAGCTCACAATCCAGGACAGGGGTGGGAAATGAGCAGTTCTTC. The chain links TRBV18 to TRBJ2-1; TRBD1 matches 9 bases. The length of the CDR3 is 16 residues. With V trimmed by 4 bases and J by 7 bases, 11 bases remained unmatched. CDR1 is KGHSH, CDR2 LQKENI, per germline. Using reference TRBV18 and TRBJ2-1 for the parts outside the CDR3, the full variable domain is NAGVMQNPRHLVRRRGQEARLRCSPMKGHSHVYWYRQLPEEGLKFMVYLQKENIIDESGMPKERFSAEFPKEGPSILRIQQVVRGDSAAYFCASSQSRTGVGNEQFFGPGTRLTVL.